The 23 T cell receptor beta chains given below trace back to one sample, sequenced in a study of CD8+ T cells in alopecia areata. RNA was isolated and reverse transcribed to cDNA, the sequencing template. TCRdb keeps only in-frame clones here, not all; method: immunoSEQ multiplex PCR. The table shows 150,000 to 200,000 clones, with less than 70% occurring only once. Treatment in this sample: oral pan-JAK inhibitor, 5-10 mg twice daily. The starting material was CD4+ T cells sorted from blood, obtained at week 24, from a patient treated with tofacitinib. The receptors come from a human donor with alopecia areata.

The chain employs TRBV6-6 and TRBJ1-2; D unclear. The CDR3 sequence is 13 residues long. In germline, CDR1 is MNHNY, CDR2 SVGAGI (reference sequence). The germline V and J ends were trimmed by 7 bases and 1 base, with 10 bases remaining between them. Here the CDR3 reads CASTPGVNYGYTF. CDR3 sequence (DNA): TGTGCCAGCACTCCGGGAGTTAACTATGGCTACACCTTC.

This clone was picked up a small number of times. This chain uses TRBV23-1 with TRBJ1-2; D gene unclear. TRBV23-1 is an open reading frame, and its role is uncertain. V lost 8 bases and J lost 2, with 12 bases in between. The length of the CDR3 is 13 residues. In DNA, the CDR3 is TGCGCCAGCCGGAGCAGGAACAACTATGGCTACACCTTC. Protein sequence: CASRSRNNYGYTF.

The chain couples TRBV7-2 to TRBJ1-5; D is uncertain. Trimming took off 8 bases at V and 4 bases at J, with 9 bases between the two ends. CDR1 SGHTA and CDR2 FQGNSA come from the germline V gene. The CDR3 has 12 residues. The CDR3 is CTSALNNQPQHF. The CDR3 region has the DNA TGTACCAGCGCCCTCAATAATCAGCCCCAGCATTTT.

The V call is TRBV20-1, the J call TRBJ2-7; D remains ambiguous. The germline V gene has CDR1 DFQATT and CDR2 SNEGSKA (reference sequence). V was shortened by 5 bases and J by 7 bases, with 12 bases between the two germline ends. The CDR3 is 11 amino acids. CDR3 DNA sequence: TGCAGTGCTCTCCGGTCTAGGGAGCAGTACTTC. Protein sequence: CSALRSREQYF.

The chain recombines TRBV27 with TRBJ1-2; D possibly corresponds to TRBD1 (5 bases). This CDR3 has 14 residues. Trimming removed 6 bases at V and 7 bases at J, with 18 bases between. The germline V gene has CDR1 MNHEY and CDR2 SMNVEV (reference sequence). In DNA form, the CDR3 reads TGTGCCAGCAGCCCCCTGGCAGGGCCCGCTGGCTACACCTTC. It specifies CASSPLAGPAGYTF.

The chain has TRBV20-1 and TRBJ1-6; the D gene is possibly TRBD1 (5 bases). The CDR3 has 10 amino acids. Germline lookup yields CDR1 DFQATT and CDR2 SNEGSKA (reference sequence). The V end lost 6 bases, the J end lost 9 bases, and 6 bases lay between the germline ends. The CDR3 DNA is TGCAGTGCCGGGGCTTCACCCCTCCACTTT. Protein sequence: CSAGASPLHF.

The CDR3 region has the DNA TGTGCCAGCAGTCCCGGGACTAGCACCACAGATACGCAGTATTTT. Translating it yields CASSPGTSTTDTQYF. The V call is TRBV6-6, the J call TRBJ2-3, with 9 bases aligning to TRBD2. V lost 5 bases, J lost 2 bases, and 5 bases stayed unmatched. The germline gives CDR1 MNHNY, CDR2 SVGAGI (reference sequence). The CDR3 covers 15 residues.

This rearrangement joins TRBV6-5 to TRBJ1-1; the D gene is possibly TRBD1 (5 bases). CDR3 length: 12 amino acids. V was cut by 10 bases and J by 1 base, with 10 bases left in between. Germline V gives CDR1 MNHEY, CDR2 SVGAGI. CDR3 in amino acids: CATGRGNTEAFF. In nucleotides, the CDR3 is TGTGCCACGGGGCGCGGGAACACTGAAGCTTTCTTT.

This chain connects TRBV9 to TRBJ2-3; 10 nucleotides agree with TRBD2. The CDR3 is 15 residues long. Germline CDR1 reads SGDLS; CDR2 reads YYNGEE. V dropped 3 bases and J dropped 1; count of bases not matched to a gene: 2. This CDR3 is CASSALAGGTDTQYF. Written as DNA, the CDR3 is TGTGCCAGCAGCGCTCTAGCGGGGGGCACAGATACGCAGTATTTT.

V usage is TRBV29-1 and J usage is TRBJ1-2, with D perhaps TRBD1 (6 bases). The germline V and J ends were trimmed by 7 bases and 8 bases, with 23 bases remaining between them. Per germline, CDR1 SQVTM and CDR2 ANQGSEA. The CDR3 covers 14 residues. The CDR3 nucleotides are TGCAGCGCCCAGGGCAGGGGAGGAAGTTCGGGCTACACCTTC. Its translation is CSAQGRGGSSGYTF.

The chain uses TRBV11-2 and TRBJ1-2, with D tentatively TRBD1 (5 bases). Per the germline V gene, CDR1 is SGHAT and CDR2 is FQNNGV. Trimming removed 5 bases at V and 1 base at J, with 14 bases between. This CDR3 contains 15 residues. The CDR3 DNA reads TGTGCCAGCAGCCCCGTTCAGACAGATAACTATGGCTACACCTTC. Its translation is CASSPVQTDNYGYTF.

The rearrangement joins TRBV29-1 to TRBJ2-7, with D unclear. The CDR3 is made up of 11 amino acids. V was trimmed by 4 bases and J by 10 bases, leaving 14 bases between them. The V gene's germline CDR1 is SQVTM and CDR2 ANQGSEA. The CDR3 sequence: CSVVGQSIQYF. DNA of the CDR3: TGCAGCGTTGTTGGTCAGTCAATCCAGTACTTC.

The V gene is TRBV21-1, the J gene TRBJ2-7; TRBD1 reflects the table's D call only, with no check against the DNA. TRBV21-1 is listed as a pseudogene. The length of the CDR3 is 16 residues. The CDR3 loop is CASSKALDRVSYEQYF. Here the CDR3 DNA reads TGTGCCAGCAGCAAAGCGCTGGACAGGGTCTCCTACGAGCAGTACTTC.

The chain joins TRBV5-6 to TRBJ2-5; TRBD2 is a possible D gene (5 bases). V was shortened by 4 bases and J by 5 bases, with 15 bases between the two germline ends. CDR1 and CDR2 (germline): SGHDT, YYEEEE. This CDR3 contains 14 residues. CDR3 region: CASSPVGAWETQYF. The CDR3 nucleotides are TGTGCCAGCAGCCCAGTGGGAGCCTGGGAGACCCAGTACTTC. Supplemented by reference TRBV5-6 and TRBJ2-5, the full variable domain reads DAGVTQSPTHLIKTRGQQVTLRCSPKSGHDTVSWYQQALGQGPQFIFQYYEEEERQRGNFPDRFSGHQFPNYSSELNVNALLLGDSALYLCASSPVGAWETQYFGPGTRLLVL.

This clone has just one count. This chain connects TRBV7-8 to TRBJ1-5, with 8 bases fitting TRBD1. Trimming at V came to 5 bases and at J to 4 bases, leaving 7 bases not matched to a gene. This CDR3 has 15 amino acids. Per the germline V gene, CDR1 is SGHVS and CDR2 is FQNEAQ. The CDR3 nucleotides are TGTGCCAGCAGCGTTGGGACAGGAAAAAATCAGCCCCAGCATTTT. It is translated as CASSVGTGKNQPQHF.

As concerns this clone: An end of the junction does not agree with germline; a read error may underlie this. The chain's CDR3 is CASSLERVGASDTQCF. CDR3 coding DNA: TGTGCCAGCAGCTTGGAGAGGGTAGGGGCCTCAGATACGCAGTGTTTT. This rearrangement joins TRBV5-4 to TRBJ2-3; tentatively, D is TRBD1 or TRBD2 (5 bases each). The CDR3 runs to 16 residues. In germline, CDR1 is SGHNT, CDR2 YYREEE (reference sequence).

This clone was counted a few times. The sample has other DNA sequences that encode this CDR3 too. This chain connects TRBV29-1 to TRBJ2-7; no clear D. Per the germline V gene, CDR1 is SQVTM and CDR2 is ANQGSEA. This CDR3 is built from 11 residues. With 6 bases removed from V and 4 bases from J, the gap between germline ends came to 10 bases. CDR3 region: CSVAISYEQYF. CDR3 nucleotides: TGCAGCGTGGCGATTAGTTACGAGCAGTACTTC.

This clone was counted a few times. The chain recombines TRBV28 with TRBJ2-3; D is perhaps TRBD2 (6 bases). Trimming removed 7 bases at V and 4 bases at J, with 18 bases between. Germline values: CDR1 MDHEN, CDR2 SYDVKM. The CDR3 contains 15 residues. The CDR3 is CASTPAGRVADTQYF. In nucleotides, the CDR3 is TGTGCCAGCACCCCAGCGGGCCGGGTGGCAGATACGCAGTATTTT.

This chain joins TRBV29-1 and TRBJ1-2; D unresolved. V was clipped by 1 base and J by 11 bases, with 17 bases between them. Germline V gene sequence: CDR1 SQVTM, CDR2 ANQGSEA. CDR3 length: 13 residues. CDR3 protein: CSVEVEGSRRYTF. CDR3 DNA sequence: TGCAGCGTTGAAGTCGAAGGGTCGAGAAGATACACCTTC.

The V call is TRBV5-6, the J call TRBJ2-3; TRBD2 is a possible D gene (6 bases). V shed 2 bases and J shed 6 bases, with 13 bases lying between them. The CDR3 has 14 amino acids. Germline V gene data show CDR1 as SGHDT and CDR2 as YYEEEE. CDR3 sequence: CASSFTGTEDTQYF. The CDR3 DNA reads as TGTGCCAGCAGCTTTACGGGGACTGAGGATACGCAGTATTTT.

This clone was observed a handful of times. This chain links TRBV6-1 with TRBJ1-2, with D unclear. This CDR3 spans 12 amino acids. The V and J ends lost 5 bases and 6 bases respectively, with 10 bases between them. Germline-derived CDR1 and CDR2 are MNHNS and SASEGT. Here the CDR3 reads CASSTPRNGYTF. In DNA, the CDR3 is TGTGCCAGCAGTACCCCCAGGAATGGCTACACCTTC.

This clone came up a few times. V gene TRBV30 combines with J gene TRBJ2-5; possible D gene TRBD2, 5 bases. The CDR3 totals 15 residues. The V and J ends lost 0 bases and 4 bases respectively, with 15 bases between them. Per the germline V gene, CDR1 is GTSNPN and CDR2 is SVGIG (reference sequence). DNA for the CDR3: TGTGCCTGGAGTGTAAGCGGCCCCAGCGGAGAGACCCAGTACTTC. Its translation: CAWSVSGPSGETQYF. Combining the CDR3 with reference TRBV30 and TRBJ2-5 gives the whole variable domain SQTIHQWPATLVQPVGSPLSLECTVEGTSNPNLYWYRQAAGRGLQLLFYSVGIGQISSEVPQNLSASRPQDRQFILSSKKLLLSDSGFYLCAWSVSGPSGETQYFGPGTRLLVL.

As for this clone: Other DNA sequences of this sample code for an identical CDR3. The chain couples TRBV5-1 to TRBJ1-4; 7 bases agree with TRBD1. The CDR3 is 15 residues long. J lost 8 bases, V lost 0 bases, and 7 bases had no gene match. CDR1 is SGHRS, CDR2 YFSETQ, per germline. CDR3 in DNA: TGCGCCAGCAGCTTGGGACAGGGCCAAAGCGAAAAACTGTTTTTT. This encodes CASSLGQGQSEKLFF.